This T cell receptor beta chain was profiled in a study of blood T cell repertoires in COVID-19. CDR1 MNHEY and CDR2 SVGAGI come from the germline V gene. The CDR3 consists of 14 residues. Trimming stripped 10 bases from V and 2 bases from J, with 18 bases between. TCRdb's copy holds only in-frame clones and misses some; the assay was immunoSEQ multiplex PCR. Counted here are more than 150,000 clones, over 70% occurring once; the ten biggest clones make up 15% to 20%. The receptor was isolated from a man aged 60 to 69 with active or convalescent COVID-19. Specimen: peripheral blood. V usage is TRBV6-5 and J usage is TRBJ2-7; tentatively, D is TRBD2 (7 bases). The CDR3 DNA follows: TGTGCCATATGGGAGGGGGGAGTCGCCTACGAGCAGTACTTC. Protein product: CAIWEGGVAYEQYF.